The 20 T cell receptor beta chains presented below share a single source sample, sequenced in a study of memory CD4+ T cells and cytomegalovirus serostatus. The data were produced by immunoSEQ multiplex PCR, yet TCRdb's version contains in-frame clones alone and is incomplete. The sample lists roughly 76,000 clones, around four fifths occurring once. Single viable CD3+CD4+CD8-CD45RO+ cells were sorted as the memory CD4+ T cells. Sequenced: memory CD4+ T cells from blood. These receptor sequences come from an adult in good health and CMV-seropositive.

The V and J genes are TRBV11-2 and TRBJ1-1; D is unclear. The germline CDR1 and CDR2 sequences are SGHAT and FQNNGV. The CDR3 totals 13 residues. Trimming stripped 5 bases from V and 1 base from J, with 8 bases between. In nucleotides, the CDR3 is TGTGCCAGCAGCCAAGGCCGGAACACTGAAGCTTTCTTT. This encodes CASSQGRNTEAFF.

The chain joins TRBV28 to TRBJ2-5, with D possibly TRBD2 on 5 matching bases. This CDR3 contains 13 residues. Germline lookup yields CDR1 MDHEN and CDR2 SYDVKM. V lost 3 bases, J lost 5 bases, and 10 bases lay in between. CDR3 nucleotides: TGTGCCAGCAGTTTTGGAGGTGTGGAGACCCAGTACTTC. Translated: CASSFGGVETQYF. Drawing the rest from reference TRBV28 and TRBJ2-5, the complete variable domain is DVKVTQSSRYLVKRTGEKVFLECVQDMDHENMFWYRQDPGLGLRLIYFSYDVKMKEKGDIPEGYSVSREKKERFSLILESASTNQTSMYLCASSFGGVETQYFGPGTRLLVL.

The chain joins TRBV19 to TRBJ2-2; no clear D gene. This CDR3 is built from 14 residues. Germline CDR1 is LNHDA and CDR2 is SQIVND (reference sequence). Trimming removed 5 bases from V and 0 bases from J, with 7 bases in between. In DNA form, the CDR3 reads TGTGCCAGTAGTCCGACTGCGAACACCGGGGAGCTGTTTTTT. This sequence encodes CASSPTANTGELFF.

The chain carries TRBV30 and TRBJ1-1, with D perhaps TRBD1 (6 bases). CDR1 and CDR2 from the germline V gene are GTSNPN and SVGIG (reference sequence). The CDR3 spans 14 residues. V was shortened by 4 bases and J by 1 base, with 13 bases between the two germline ends. The CDR3 sequence: CAWIRDITNTEAFF. CDR3 nucleotides: TGTGCCTGGATCCGGGACATCACGAACACTGAAGCTTTCTTT.

The chain carries TRBV30 and TRBJ1-3, with D unresolved. Germline CDR1 reads GTSNPN; CDR2 reads SVGIG (reference sequence). The ends were cut back, 4 bases at V and 0 bases at J, with 13 bases in the middle. The CDR3 totals 15 residues. CDR3 nucleotides: TGTGCCTGGACTGTTGGCCGCTTCTCTGGAAACACCATATATTTT. As protein: CAWTVGRFSGNTIYF.

The rearrangement joins TRBV6-6 to TRBJ1-1, with 8 bases matching TRBD1. The germline CDR1 and CDR2 sequences are MNHNY and SVGAGI (reference sequence). The CDR3 covers 16 residues. The ends lost 6 bases at V and 0 bases at J; junction bases unmatched: 9. The CDR3 here is CASSRGQARVNTEAFF. The CDR3 DNA sequence: TGTGCCAGCAGCCGGGGACAGGCCCGGGTGAACACTGAAGCTTTCTTT.

In this sample, this clone turned up once. The J gene is TRBJ1-5, the V gene TRBV30; no definite D call. Trimming stripped 4 bases from V and 0 bases from J, with 19 bases between. Germline V lookup: CDR1 GTSNPN, CDR2 SVGIG (reference sequence). The CDR3 is 17 amino acids. CDR3 in amino acids: CAWTLGTSPYSNQPQHF. DNA of the CDR3: TGTGCCTGGACCCTCGGAACATCCCCATATAGCAATCAGCCCCAGCATTTT. Based on the CDR3 plus reference TRBV30 and TRBJ1-5, the full variable domain is SQTIHQWPATLVQPVGSPLSLECTVEGTSNPNLYWYRQAAGRGLQLLFYSVGIGQISSEVPQNLSASRPQDRQFILSSKKLLLSDSGFYLCAWTLGTSPYSNQPQHFGDGTRLSIL.

This clone has just one count. CDR3 nucleotide sequence: TGCGCCAGCAGCCAATCCGGGACAGGGAACTATGGCTACACCTTC. It specifies CASSQSGTGNYGYTF. V gene TRBV4-1 combines with J gene TRBJ1-2; 9 bases fit TRBD1. The ends lost 2 bases at V and 2 bases at J; junction bases unmatched: 3. Germline loops: CDR1 MGHRA, CDR2 YSYEKL. The CDR3 runs 15 residues.

V and J are TRBV7-9 and TRBJ1-1; weak D call: TRBD1 (5 bases). Germline CDR1 SEHNR, CDR2 FQNEAQ (reference sequence). V lost 5 bases to trimming and J lost 10 bases, with 20 bases between them. This CDR3 spans 14 amino acids. The CDR3 bases are TGTGCCAGCAGCGCCACCACCAAGGGACTTCGAGCTTTCTTT. Its protein product is CASSATTKGLRAFF.

The chain recombines TRBV25-1 with TRBJ1-4; weak D call: TRBD1 (6 bases). V was pared by 7 bases and J by 6 bases, with 12 bases between. The CDR3 spans 13 residues. Germline V gene lookup returns CDR1 MGHDK and CDR2 SYGVNS. CDR3 sequence reads: CASKRQGYEKLFF. The CDR3 DNA is TGTGCCAGCAAGCGGCAGGGGTATGAAAAACTGTTTTTT.

The chain links TRBV5-8 to TRBJ2-1; no firm D call. The CDR3 runs 15 residues. Germline CDR1 SGHTS, CDR2 YDEGEE. Trimming took 4 bases from V and 6 from J, leaving 17 bases between them. This chain's CDR3 is CASSRWSNRPNEQFF. CDR3 DNA: TGTGCCAGCAGCCGGTGGTCTAACCGCCCCAATGAGCAGTTCTTC.

V usage is TRBV2 and J usage is TRBJ2-3; D uncertain. V was cut by 7 bases and J by 4 bases, with 12 bases left in between. Germline lookup yields CDR1 SNHLY and CDR2 FYNNEI. The CDR3 length is 13 residues. The DNA for the CDR3 is TGTGCCAGCACCCCCCGGCTGGCAGATACGCAGTATTTT. Translated, it gives CASTPRLADTQYF. Full variable domain (remainder filled in from reference TRBV2 and TRBJ2-3): EPEVTQTPSHQVTQMGQEVILRCVPISNHLYFYWYRQILGQKVEFLVSFYNNEISEKSEIFDDQFSVERPDGSNFTLKIRSTKLEDSAMYFCASTPRLADTQYFGPGTRLTVL.

The chain carries TRBV14 and TRBJ2-7, with 8 bases aligning to TRBD2. V shed 6 bases, J shed 0 bases, and the junction held 4 bases outside the gene matches. There are 14 residues in the CDR3. CDR1 and CDR2 from the germline V gene are SGHDN and FVKESK. CDR3 residues: CASSRGGLSYEQYF. Here the CDR3 DNA reads TGTGCCAGCAGTCGGGGGGGACTCTCCTACGAGCAGTACTTC.

This clone is medium-sized. This sequence joins TRBV25-1 and TRBJ1-5; no firm D call. V was cut by 3 bases and J by 0 bases, with 3 bases left in between. CDR3 size: 13 residues. CDR1 and CDR2 from the germline V gene are MGHDK and SYGVNS. The CDR3 DNA reads TGTGCCAGCAGTGATAATAGCAATCAGCCCCAGCATTTT. It yields the protein CASSDNSNQPQHF.

The rearrangement links TRBV2 to TRBJ1-5, with no clear D. Per germline, CDR1 SNHLY and CDR2 FYNNEI. The CDR3 covers 15 residues. V was clipped by 5 bases and J by 0 bases, with 11 bases between them. CDR3 protein: CASSYSVYSNQPQHF. The CDR3 bases are TGTGCCAGCAGTTACAGCGTCTATAGCAATCAGCCCCAGCATTTT.

This clone was detected only once. V and J are TRBV18 and TRBJ1-1; D is perhaps TRBD1 (6 bases). Germline V CDR1 and CDR2: KGHSH, LQKENI. The germline V and J ends were trimmed by 6 bases and 3 bases, with 14 bases remaining between them. There are 14 residues in the CDR3. CDR3 in amino acids: CASSSHNRDTEAFF. Written as DNA, the CDR3 is TGTGCCAGCTCGTCACACAACAGGGACACTGAAGCTTTCTTT.

This chain connects TRBV11-3 to TRBJ2-3, with 10 bases fitting TRBD2. This CDR3 is built from 19 residues. Losses at the gene ends were 4 bases for V and 1 base for J; bases not matched to a gene: 14. Germline V CDR1 and CDR2: SGHNT, YENEEA. The CDR3 nucleotides are TGTGCCAGCAGCTCCCGAGGGGGAGCGGGGGGGCTGGGCACAGATACGCAGTATTTT. It codes for CASSSRGGAGGLGTDTQYF.

The rearrangement links TRBV29-1 to TRBJ2-7; D assignment may be TRBD1 or TRBD2 (5 bases each). In germline, CDR1 is SQVTM, CDR2 ANQGSEA. V dropped 4 bases and J dropped 0 bases, with 13 bases sitting between them. This CDR3 contains 14 residues. In nucleotides, the CDR3 is TGCAGCGTTGTTGAGGGGACCAGCTCCTACGAGCAGTACTTC. Translating it yields CSVVEGTSSYEQYF.

This clone showed up just a few times. The chain employs TRBV7-9 and TRBJ1-2; tentative D call: TRBD1 (5 bases). Germline CDR1 is SEHNR and CDR2 is FQNEAQ (reference sequence). The length of the CDR3 is 13 residues. Trimming took 1 base from V and 8 from J, leaving 11 bases between them. This chain's CDR3 is CASSLEARDGYTF. DNA of the CDR3: TGTGCCAGCAGCTTAGAGGCCAGGGACGGCTACACCTTC.

The chain carries TRBV6-5 and TRBJ2-5; D perhaps matches TRBD2 (6 bases). Germline CDR1 MNHEY, CDR2 SVGAGI. V lost 5 bases, J lost 5 bases, and 12 bases lay in between. The CDR3 is 13 amino acids. The CDR3 nucleotides are TGTGCCAGCAGTGTCCCGGGAGAGGAGACCCAGTACTTC. This translates into CASSVPGEETQYF.